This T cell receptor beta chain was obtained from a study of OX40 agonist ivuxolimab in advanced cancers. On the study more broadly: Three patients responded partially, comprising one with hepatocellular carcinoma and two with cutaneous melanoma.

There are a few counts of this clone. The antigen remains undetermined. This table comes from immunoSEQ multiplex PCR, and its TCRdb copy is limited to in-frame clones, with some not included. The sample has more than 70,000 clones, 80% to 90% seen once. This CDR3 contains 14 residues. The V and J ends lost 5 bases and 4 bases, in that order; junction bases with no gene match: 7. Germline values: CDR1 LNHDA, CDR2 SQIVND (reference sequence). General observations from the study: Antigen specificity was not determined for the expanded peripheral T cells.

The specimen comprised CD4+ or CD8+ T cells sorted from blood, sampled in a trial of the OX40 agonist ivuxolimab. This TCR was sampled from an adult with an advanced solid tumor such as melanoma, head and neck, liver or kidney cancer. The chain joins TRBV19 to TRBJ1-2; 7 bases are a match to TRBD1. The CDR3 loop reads CASSVQGRSYGYTF. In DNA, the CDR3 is TGTGCCAGTAGTGTACAGGGGAGAAGCTATGGCTACACCTTC.